This T cell receptor beta chain was identified during a study of blood T cell repertoires in COVID-19. CDR1 and CDR2 from the germline V gene are LGHDT and YNNKEL (reference sequence). V shed 0 bases, J shed 4 bases, and the junction held 7 bases outside the gene matches. This CDR3 region has 16 residues. Using immunoSEQ multiplex PCR, the repertoire was profiled, and TCRdb retains in-frame clones only, with some absent. Among around 300,000 clones listed, around 86% were seen once. This sequence was found in a woman aged 40-49 years who had recovered from COVID-19. The sequenced sample consisted of peripheral blood. The chain couples TRBV3-1 (or the pseudogene TRBV3-2) to TRBJ1-2, with TRBD1 matching over 8 bases. The CDR3 DNA follows: TGTGCCAGCAGCCAAGATCGGGGACAGGCTTTCTATGGCTACACCTTC. It specifies CASSQDRGQAFYGYTF.